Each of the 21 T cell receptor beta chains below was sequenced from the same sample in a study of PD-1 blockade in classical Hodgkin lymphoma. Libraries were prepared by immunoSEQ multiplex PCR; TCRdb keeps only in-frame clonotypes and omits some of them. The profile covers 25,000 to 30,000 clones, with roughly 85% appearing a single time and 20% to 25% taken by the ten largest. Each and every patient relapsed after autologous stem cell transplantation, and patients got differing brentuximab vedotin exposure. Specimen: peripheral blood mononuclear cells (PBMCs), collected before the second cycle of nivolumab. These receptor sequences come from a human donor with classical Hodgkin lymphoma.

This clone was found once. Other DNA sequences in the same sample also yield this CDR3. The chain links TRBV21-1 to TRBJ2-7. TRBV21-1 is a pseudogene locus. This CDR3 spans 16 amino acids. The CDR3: CASSLWTVEKVYEQYF. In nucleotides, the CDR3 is TGTGCCAGTAGCCTTTGGACCGTCGAAAAAGTATACGAGCAGTACTTC.

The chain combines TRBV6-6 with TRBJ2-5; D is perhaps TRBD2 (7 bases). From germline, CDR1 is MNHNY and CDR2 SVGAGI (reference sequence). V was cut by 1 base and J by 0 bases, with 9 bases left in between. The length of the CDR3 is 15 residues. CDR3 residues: CASSYWEGDQETQYF. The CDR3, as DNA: TGTGCCAGCAGTTACTGGGAGGGGGACCAAGAGACCCAGTACTTC.

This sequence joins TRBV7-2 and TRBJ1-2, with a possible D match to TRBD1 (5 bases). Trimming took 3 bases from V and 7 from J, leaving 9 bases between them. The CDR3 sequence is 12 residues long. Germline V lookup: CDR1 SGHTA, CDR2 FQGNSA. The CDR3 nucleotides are TGTGCCAGCAGCTTTAGAGGGGCTGGCTACACCTTC. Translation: CASSFRGAGYTF.

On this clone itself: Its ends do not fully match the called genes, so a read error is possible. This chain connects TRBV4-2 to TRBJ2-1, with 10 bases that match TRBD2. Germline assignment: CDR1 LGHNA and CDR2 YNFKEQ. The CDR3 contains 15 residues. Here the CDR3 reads CAGSLSSGRLGEQFF. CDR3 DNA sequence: TGTGCCGGCAGCCTAAGTAGCGGGAGGTTGGGTGAGCAGTTCTTC.

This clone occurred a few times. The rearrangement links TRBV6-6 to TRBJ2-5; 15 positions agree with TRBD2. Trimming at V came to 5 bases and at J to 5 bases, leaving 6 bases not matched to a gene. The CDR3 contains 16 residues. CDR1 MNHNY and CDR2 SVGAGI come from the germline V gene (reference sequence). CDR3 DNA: TGTGCCAGCAGTCCGGGGACTAGCGGGGGGCGCGAGACCCAGTACTTC. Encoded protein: CASSPGTSGGRETQYF.

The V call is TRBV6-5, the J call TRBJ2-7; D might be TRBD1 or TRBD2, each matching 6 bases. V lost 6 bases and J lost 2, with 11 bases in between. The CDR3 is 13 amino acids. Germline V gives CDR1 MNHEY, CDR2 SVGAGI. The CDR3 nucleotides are TGTGCCAGCAGCCGAAGGGGGGCCTACGAGCAGTACGTC. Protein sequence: CASSRRGAYEQYV.

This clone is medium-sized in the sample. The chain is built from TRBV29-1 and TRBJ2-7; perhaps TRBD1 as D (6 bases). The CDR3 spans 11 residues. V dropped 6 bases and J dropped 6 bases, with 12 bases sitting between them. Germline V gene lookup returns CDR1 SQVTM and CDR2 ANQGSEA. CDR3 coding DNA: TGCAGCGTGTACGGGACAACCGAGCAGTACTTC. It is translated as CSVYGTTEQYF.

CDR3 sequence reads: CAWIRQGTGAGYTF. The CDR3 nucleotides are TGTGCCTGGATTCGACAGGGGACTGGGGCTGGCTACACCTTC. The gene calls are TRBV30 and TRBJ1-2, with 8 bases fitting TRBD1. V trimming: 4 bases; J trimming: 7 bases; junction bases outside the gene matches: 11. This CDR3 is 14 amino acids long. From germline, CDR1 is GTSNPN and CDR2 SVGIG (reference sequence).

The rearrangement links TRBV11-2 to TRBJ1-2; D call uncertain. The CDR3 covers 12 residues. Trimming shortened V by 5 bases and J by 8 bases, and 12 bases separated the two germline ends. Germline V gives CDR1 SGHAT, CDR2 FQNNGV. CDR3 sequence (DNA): TGTGCCAGCAGCCACCCGAGCGGGGGCTACACCTTC. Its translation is CASSHPSGGYTF.

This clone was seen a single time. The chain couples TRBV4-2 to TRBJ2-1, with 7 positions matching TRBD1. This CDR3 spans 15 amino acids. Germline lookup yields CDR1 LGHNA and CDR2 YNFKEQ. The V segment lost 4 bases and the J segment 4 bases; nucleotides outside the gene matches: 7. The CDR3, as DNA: TGTGCCAGCAGCCCCCGGGACAGTTCTTACAATGAGCAGTTCTTC. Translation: CASSPRDSSYNEQFF.

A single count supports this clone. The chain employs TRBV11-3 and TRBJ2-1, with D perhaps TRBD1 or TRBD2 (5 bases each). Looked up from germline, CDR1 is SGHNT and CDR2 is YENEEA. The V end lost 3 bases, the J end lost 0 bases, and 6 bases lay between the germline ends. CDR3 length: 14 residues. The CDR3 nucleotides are TGTGCCAGCAGCTTTGGGGGCTCCTACAATGAGCAGTTCTTC. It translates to CASSFGGSYNEQFF. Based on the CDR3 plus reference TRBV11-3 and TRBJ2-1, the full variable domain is EAGVVQSPRYKIIEKKQPVAFWCNPISGHNTLYWYLQNLGQGPELLIRYENEEAVDDSQLPKDRFSAERLKGVDSTLKIQPAELGDSAVYLCASSFGGSYNEQFFGPGTRLTVL.

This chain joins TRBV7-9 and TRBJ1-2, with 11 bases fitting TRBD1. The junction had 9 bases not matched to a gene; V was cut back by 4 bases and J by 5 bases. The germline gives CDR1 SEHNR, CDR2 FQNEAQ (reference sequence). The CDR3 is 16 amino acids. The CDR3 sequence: CASSYGQGATGYGYTF. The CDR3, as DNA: TGTGCCAGCAGCTACGGACAGGGGGCGACTGGGTATGGCTACACCTTC.

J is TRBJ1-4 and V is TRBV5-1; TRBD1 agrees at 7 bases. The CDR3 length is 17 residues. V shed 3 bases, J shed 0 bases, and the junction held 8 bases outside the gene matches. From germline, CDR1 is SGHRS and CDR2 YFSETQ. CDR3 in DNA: TGCGCCAGCAGCTCGAACAGGGGCGCGGCAACTAATGAAAAACTGTTTTTT. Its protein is CASSSNRGAATNEKLFF.

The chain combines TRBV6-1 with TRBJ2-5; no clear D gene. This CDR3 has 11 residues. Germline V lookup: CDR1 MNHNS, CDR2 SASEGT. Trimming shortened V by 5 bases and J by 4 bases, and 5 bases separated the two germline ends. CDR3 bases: TGTGCCAGCAGTATCGGAGAGACCCAGTACTTC. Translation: CASSIGETQYF.

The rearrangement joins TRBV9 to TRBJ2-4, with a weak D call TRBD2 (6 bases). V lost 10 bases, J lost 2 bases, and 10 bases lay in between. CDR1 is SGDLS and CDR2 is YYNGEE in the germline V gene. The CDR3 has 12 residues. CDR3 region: CAPRGSKNIQYF. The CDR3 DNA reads TGTGCCCCCCGGGGGTCCAAAAACATTCAGTACTTC.

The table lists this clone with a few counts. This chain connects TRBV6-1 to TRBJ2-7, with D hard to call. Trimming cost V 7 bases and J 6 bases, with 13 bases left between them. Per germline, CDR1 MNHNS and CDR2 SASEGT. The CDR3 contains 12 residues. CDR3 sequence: CASNQGSREQYV. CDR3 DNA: TGTGCCAGCAACCAAGGGTCCCGCGAGCAGTACGTC.

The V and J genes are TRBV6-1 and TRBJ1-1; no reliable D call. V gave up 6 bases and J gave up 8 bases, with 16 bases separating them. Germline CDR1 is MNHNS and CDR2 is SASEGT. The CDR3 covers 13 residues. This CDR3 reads CASSAGDRGEAFF. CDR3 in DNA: TGTGCCAGCAGCGCCGGTGACCGGGGAGAAGCTTTCTTT.

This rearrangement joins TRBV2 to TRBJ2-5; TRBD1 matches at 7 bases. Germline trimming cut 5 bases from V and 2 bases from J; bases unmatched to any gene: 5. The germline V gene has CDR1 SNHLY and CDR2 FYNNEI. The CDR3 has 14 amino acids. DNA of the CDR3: TGTGCCAGCAGTCAAACAGGGGTGCAAGAGACCCAGTACTTC. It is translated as CASSQTGVQETQYF.

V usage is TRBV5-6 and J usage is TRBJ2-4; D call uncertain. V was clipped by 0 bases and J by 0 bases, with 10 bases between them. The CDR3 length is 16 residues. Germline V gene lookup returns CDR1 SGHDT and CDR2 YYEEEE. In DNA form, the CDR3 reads TGTGCCAGCAGCTTGGGTCAGACCTTAGCCAAAAACATTCAGTACTTC. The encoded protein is CASSLGQTLAKNIQYF.

Here the CDR3 reads CASSKGDLEFF. CDR3 DNA: TGTGCCAGCAGCAAGGGGGATCTAGAGTTCTTC. The V and J genes are TRBV4-2 and TRBJ2-1, with a possible D match to TRBD1 (6 bases). This CDR3 has 11 amino acids. Germline V gene lookup returns CDR1 LGHNA and CDR2 YNFKEQ. Trimming left V 5 bases short and J 14 bases short, with 13 bases between.

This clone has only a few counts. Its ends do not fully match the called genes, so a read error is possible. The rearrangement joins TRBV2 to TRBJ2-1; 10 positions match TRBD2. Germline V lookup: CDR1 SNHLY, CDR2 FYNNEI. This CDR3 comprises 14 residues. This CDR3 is CASSVRVAGGPPLF. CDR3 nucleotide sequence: TGTGCCAGCAGTGTCAGGGTAGCGGGAGGCCCGCCCCTCTTC.